This TCR beta chain was captured by sequencing in a study of response to subunit inactivated influenza vaccine. Each CDR3 protein is one row after TCRdb ran MiXCR on the RT-PCR reads. Found here are more than 450,000 distinct CDR3 sequences, roughly 10% of them singletons; the top ten hold more than 8.5%. The ends were cut back, 2 bases at V and 4 bases at J, with 8 bases in the middle. CDR3 length: 13 amino acids. CDR1 and CDR2 (germline): KGHSH, LQKENI. V and J are TRBV18 and TRBJ1-1; no definite D call. This receptor was obtained from a man aged 50 or older who received an inactivated influenza vaccine. The sequencing used PBMCs from blood, collected on the day of vaccination. CDR3 coding DNA: TGTGCCAGCTCACCAGAGGTTTTCACTGAAGCTTTCTTT. Amino acid sequence: CASSPEVFTEAFF.